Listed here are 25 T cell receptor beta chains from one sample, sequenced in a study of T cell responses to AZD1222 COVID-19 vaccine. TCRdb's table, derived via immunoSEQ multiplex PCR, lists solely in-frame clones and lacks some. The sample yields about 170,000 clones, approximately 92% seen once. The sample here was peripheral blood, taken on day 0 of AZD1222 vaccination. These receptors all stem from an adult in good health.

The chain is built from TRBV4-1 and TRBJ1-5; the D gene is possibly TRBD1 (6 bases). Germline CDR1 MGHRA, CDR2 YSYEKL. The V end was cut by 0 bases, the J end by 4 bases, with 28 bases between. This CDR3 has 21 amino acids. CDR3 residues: CASSQEGRFTGFGISNQPQHF. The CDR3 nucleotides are TGCGCCAGCAGCCAAGAGGGGAGGTTCACAGGGTTTGGGATTTCGAATCAGCCCCAGCATTTT.

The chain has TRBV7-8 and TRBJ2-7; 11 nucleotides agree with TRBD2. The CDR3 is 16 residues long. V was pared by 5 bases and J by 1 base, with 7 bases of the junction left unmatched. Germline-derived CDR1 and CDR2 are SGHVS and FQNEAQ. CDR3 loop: CASSTRLAGRSYEQYF. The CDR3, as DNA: TGTGCCAGCAGCACCAGACTAGCGGGGAGGTCCTACGAGCAGTACTTC.

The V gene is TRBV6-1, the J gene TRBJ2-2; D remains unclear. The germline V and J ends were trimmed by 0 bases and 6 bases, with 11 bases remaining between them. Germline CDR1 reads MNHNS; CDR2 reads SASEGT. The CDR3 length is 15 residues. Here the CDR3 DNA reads TGTGCCAGCAGTGAAGCGCTGGCTATGGCCGGGGAGCTGTTTTTT. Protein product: CASSEALAMAGELFF.

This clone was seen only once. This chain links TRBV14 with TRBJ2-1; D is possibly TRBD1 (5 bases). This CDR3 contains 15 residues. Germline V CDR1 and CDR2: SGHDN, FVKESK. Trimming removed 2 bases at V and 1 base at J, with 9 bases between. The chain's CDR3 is CASSQTQGSYNEQFF. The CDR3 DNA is TGTGCCAGCAGCCAAACCCAGGGATCCTACAATGAGCAGTTCTTC. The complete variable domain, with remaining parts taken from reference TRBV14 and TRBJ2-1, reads EAGVTQFPSHSVIEKGQTVTLRCDPISGHDNLYWYRRVMGKEIKFLLHFVKESKQDESGMPNNRFLAERTGGTYSTLKVQPAELEDSGVYFCASSQTQGSYNEQFFGPGTRLTVL.

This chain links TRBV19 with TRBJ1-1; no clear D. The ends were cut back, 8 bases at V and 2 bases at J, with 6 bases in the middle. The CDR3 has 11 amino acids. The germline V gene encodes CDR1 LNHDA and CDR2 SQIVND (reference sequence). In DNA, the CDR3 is TGTGCCAGTCGCTTAAACACTGAAGCTTTCTTT. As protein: CASRLNTEAFF.

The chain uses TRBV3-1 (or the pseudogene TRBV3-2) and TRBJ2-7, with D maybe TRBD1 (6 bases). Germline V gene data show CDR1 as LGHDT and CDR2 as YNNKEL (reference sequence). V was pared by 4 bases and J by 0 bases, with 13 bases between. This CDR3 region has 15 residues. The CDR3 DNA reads TGTGCCAGCAGCCCAGGGGCCCTAAGCTCCTACGAGCAGTACTTC. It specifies CASSPGALSSYEQYF.

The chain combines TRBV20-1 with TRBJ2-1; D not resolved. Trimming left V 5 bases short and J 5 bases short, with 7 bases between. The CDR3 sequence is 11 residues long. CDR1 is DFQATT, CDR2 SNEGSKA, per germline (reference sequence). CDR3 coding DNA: TGCAGTGCTCCGGACCACAATGAGCAGTTCTTC. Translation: CSAPDHNEQFF.

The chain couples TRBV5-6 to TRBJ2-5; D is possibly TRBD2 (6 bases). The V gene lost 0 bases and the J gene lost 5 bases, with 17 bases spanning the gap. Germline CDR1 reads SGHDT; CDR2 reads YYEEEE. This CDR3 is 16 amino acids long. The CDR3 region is CASSLAIGGPGETQYF. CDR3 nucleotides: TGTGCCAGCAGCTTGGCAATCGGGGGACCTGGGGAGACCCAGTACTTC.

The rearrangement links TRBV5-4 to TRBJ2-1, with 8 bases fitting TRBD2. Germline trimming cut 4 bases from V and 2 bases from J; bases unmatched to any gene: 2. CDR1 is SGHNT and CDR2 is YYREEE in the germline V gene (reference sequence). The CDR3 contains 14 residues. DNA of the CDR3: TGTGCCAGCAGCCCCGGGGGGGCCTACAATGAGCAGTTCTTC. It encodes CASSPGGAYNEQFF.

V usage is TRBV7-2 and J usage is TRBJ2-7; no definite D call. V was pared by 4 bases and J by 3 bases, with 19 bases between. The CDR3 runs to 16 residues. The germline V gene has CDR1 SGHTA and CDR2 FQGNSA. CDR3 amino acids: CASSSPGANKRYEQYV. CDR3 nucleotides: TGTGCCAGCAGCTCCCCTGGTGCCAACAAGCGCTACGAGCAGTACGTC.

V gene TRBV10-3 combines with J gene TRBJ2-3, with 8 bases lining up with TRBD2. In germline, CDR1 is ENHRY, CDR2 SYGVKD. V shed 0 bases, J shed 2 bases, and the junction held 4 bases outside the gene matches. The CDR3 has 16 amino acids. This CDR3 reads CAISESGGGNTDTQYF. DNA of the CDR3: TGTGCCATCAGTGAGTCCGGCGGGGGGAACACAGATACGCAGTATTTT.

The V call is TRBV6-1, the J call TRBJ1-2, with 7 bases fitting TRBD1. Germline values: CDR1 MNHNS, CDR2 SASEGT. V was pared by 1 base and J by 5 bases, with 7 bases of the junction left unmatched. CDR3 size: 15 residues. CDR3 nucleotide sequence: TGTGCCAGCAGTGAAGTGGAGACAGGGACATATGGCTACACCTTC. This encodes CASSEVETGTYGYTF.

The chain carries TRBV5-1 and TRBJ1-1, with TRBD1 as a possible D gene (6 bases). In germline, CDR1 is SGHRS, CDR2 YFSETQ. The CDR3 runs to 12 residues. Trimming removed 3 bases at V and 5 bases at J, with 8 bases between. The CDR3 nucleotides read TGCGCCAGCAGCTCAGGGGTAACTGAAGCTTTCTTT. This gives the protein CASSSGVTEAFF. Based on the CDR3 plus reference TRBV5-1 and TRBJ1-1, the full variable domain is KAGVTQTPRYLIKTRGQQVTLSCSPISGHRSVSWYQQTPGQGLQFLFEYFSETQRNKGNFPGRFSGRQFSNSRSEMNVSTLELGDSALYLCASSSGVTEAFFGQGTRLTVV.

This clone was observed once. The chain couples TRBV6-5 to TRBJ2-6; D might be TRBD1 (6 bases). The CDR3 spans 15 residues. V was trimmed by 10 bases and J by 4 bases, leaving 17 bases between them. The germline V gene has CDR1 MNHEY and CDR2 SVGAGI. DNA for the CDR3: TGTGCCACCCACACAGGGAAATCAGGGGCCAACGTCCTGACTTTC. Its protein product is CATHTGKSGANVLTF.

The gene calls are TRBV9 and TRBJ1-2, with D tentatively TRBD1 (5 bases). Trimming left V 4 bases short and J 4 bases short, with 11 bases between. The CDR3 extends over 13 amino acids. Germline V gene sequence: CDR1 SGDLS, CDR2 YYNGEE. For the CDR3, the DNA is TGTGCCAGCAGCCTCCCAGGGAGCTATGGCTACACCTTC. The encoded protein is CASSLPGSYGYTF.

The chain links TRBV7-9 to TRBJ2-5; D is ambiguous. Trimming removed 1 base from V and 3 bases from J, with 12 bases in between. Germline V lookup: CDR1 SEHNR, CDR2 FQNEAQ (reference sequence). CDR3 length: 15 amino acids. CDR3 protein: CASSLGPSGKETQYF. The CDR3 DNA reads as TGTGCCAGCAGCTTAGGTCCGTCAGGCAAAGAGACCCAGTACTTC.

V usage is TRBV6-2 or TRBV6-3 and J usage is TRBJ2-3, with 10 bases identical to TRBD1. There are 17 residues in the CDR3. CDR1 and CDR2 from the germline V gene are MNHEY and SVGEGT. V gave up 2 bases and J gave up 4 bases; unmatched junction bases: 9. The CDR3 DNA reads TGTGCCAGCAGTTACCCGAGACAGGGGGCGATTTCAGATACGCAGTATTTT. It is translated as CASSYPRQGAISDTQYF.

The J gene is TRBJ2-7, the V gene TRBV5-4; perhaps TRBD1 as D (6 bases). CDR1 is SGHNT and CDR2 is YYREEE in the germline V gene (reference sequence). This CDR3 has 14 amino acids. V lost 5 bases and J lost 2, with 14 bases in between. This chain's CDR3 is CASSQTGQPYEQYV. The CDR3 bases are TGTGCCAGCAGTCAAACGGGACAACCCTACGAGCAGTACGTC.

CDR3 sequence: CASSEHRGDGYTF. CDR3 DNA sequence: TGTGCCAGCAGTGAACACAGGGGGGATGGCTACACCTTC. The chain combines TRBV2 with TRBJ1-2; 8 bases align to TRBD1. Germline loops: CDR1 SNHLY, CDR2 FYNNEI. Unmatched junction bases numbered 2, after V lost 2 bases and J lost 6 bases. This CDR3 is built from 13 residues.

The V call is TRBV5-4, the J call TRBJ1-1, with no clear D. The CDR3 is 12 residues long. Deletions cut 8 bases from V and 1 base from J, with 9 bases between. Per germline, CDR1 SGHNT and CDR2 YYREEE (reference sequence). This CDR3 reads CASRDPNTEAFF. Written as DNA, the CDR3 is TGTGCCAGTAGAGATCCGAACACTGAAGCTTTCTTT.

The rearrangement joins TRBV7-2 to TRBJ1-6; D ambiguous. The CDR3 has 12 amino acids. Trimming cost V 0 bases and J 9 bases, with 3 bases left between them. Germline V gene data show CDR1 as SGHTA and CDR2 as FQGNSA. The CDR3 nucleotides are TGTGCCAGCAGCTTAGCGTCTTCACCCCTCCACTTT. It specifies CASSLASSPLHF.

The CDR3 spells CASSKTGSADTQYF. The DNA of the CDR3 is TGTGCCAGCAGTAAGACAGGGTCGGCAGATACGCAGTATTTT. This chain connects TRBV6-5 to TRBJ2-3, with 7 bases matching TRBD1. The germline gives CDR1 MNHEY, CDR2 SVGAGI. J gave up 4 bases and V 5 bases, and 6 bases lay outside the gene matches. CDR3 size: 14 residues.

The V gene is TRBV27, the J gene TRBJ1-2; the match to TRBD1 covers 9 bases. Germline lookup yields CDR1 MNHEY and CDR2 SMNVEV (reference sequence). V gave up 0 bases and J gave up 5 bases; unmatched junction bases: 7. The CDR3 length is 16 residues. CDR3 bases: TGTGCCAGCAGTTTATCACTGACAGGGGGATTATATGGCTACACCTTC. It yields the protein CASSLSLTGGLYGYTF.

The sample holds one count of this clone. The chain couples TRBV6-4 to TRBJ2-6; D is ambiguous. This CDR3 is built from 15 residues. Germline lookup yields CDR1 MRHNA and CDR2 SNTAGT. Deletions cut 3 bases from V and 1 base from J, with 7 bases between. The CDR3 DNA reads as TGTGCCAGCAGTGAACAGCCGTCTGGGGCCAACGTCCTGACTTTC. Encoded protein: CASSEQPSGANVLTF.

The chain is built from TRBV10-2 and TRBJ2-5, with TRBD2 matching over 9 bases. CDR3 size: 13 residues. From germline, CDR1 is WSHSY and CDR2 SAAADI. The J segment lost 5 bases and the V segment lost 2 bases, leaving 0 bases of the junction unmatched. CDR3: CASSEAGGETQYF. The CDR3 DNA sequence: TGCGCCAGCAGTGAGGCGGGGGGGGAGACCCAGTACTTC.